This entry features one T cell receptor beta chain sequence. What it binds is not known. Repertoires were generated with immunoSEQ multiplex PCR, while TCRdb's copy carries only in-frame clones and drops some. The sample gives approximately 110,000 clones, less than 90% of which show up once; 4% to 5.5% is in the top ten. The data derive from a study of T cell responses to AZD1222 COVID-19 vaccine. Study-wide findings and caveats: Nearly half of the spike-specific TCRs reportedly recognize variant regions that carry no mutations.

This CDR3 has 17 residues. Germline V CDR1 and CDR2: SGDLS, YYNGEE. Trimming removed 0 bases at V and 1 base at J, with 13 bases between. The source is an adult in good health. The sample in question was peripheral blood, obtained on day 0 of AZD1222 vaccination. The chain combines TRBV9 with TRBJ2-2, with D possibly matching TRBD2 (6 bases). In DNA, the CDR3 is TGTGCCAGCAGCGTAGCAGGGACCGGGGGGAACACCGGGGAGCTGTTTTTT. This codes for CASSVAGTGGNTGELFF.